The 12 T cell receptor beta chains presented below share a single source sample, sequenced in a study of shared clonotypes between healthy human individuals. Profiling relied on immunoSEQ multiplex PCR, and the TCRdb table lists in-frame clones only, not all of them. The data show over a million clones, with 96% seen just once and approximately 1% held by the top ten. The sample was naive CD4+ T cells sorted from blood. Subset given: CD45RA+ positively selected. These receptors were obtained from a man aged 30-40 years in good health.

The V gene is TRBV5-6, the J gene TRBJ2-7, with 13 bases aligning to TRBD2. In germline, CDR1 is SGHDT, CDR2 YYEEEE. With V trimmed by 1 base and J by 5 bases, 3 bases remained unmatched. This CDR3 spans 15 amino acids. The CDR3 nucleotides read TGTGCCAGCAGCTTGATCGGACTAGCGGGAGACGAGCAGTACTTC. It is translated as CASSLIGLAGDEQYF.

On this clone itself: One end of the junction does not line up with germline, which may come from a read error. V and J are TRBV5-1 and TRBJ2-5, with a tentative D call TRBD1 (5 bases). Germline loops: CDR1 SGHRS, CDR2 YFSETQ. There are 14 residues in the CDR3. The CDR3 sequence: CASSLGTIQEAQYF. The CDR3 DNA is TGCGCCAGCAGCTTGGGGACAATTCAAGAGGCCCAGTACTTC.

The chain combines TRBV7-2 with TRBJ2-1; 10 bases align to TRBD2. Germline V gene data show CDR1 as SGHTA and CDR2 as FQGNSA. There are 13 residues in the CDR3. The V gene end was trimmed by 6 bases and the J gene end by 16 bases; junction bases not matched to a gene: 12. DNA of the CDR3: TGTGCCAGCAGTTTTACCCCGGGACTAGCGTTCTTCTTC. It specifies CASSFTPGLAFFF.

The chain has TRBV7-9 and TRBJ1-1; no clear D. The CDR3 totals 14 residues. The germline V gene encodes CDR1 SEHNR and CDR2 FQNEAQ (reference sequence). The ends were cut back, 5 bases at V and 1 base at J, with 11 bases in the middle. CDR3 loop: CASSPILRNTEAFF. The CDR3 nucleotides are TGTGCCAGCAGCCCAATATTAAGGAACACTGAAGCTTTCTTT.

This chain links TRBV2 with TRBJ1-2, with D maybe TRBD1 (6 bases). CDR1 is SNHLY, CDR2 FYNNEI, per germline. V was clipped by 1 base and J by 3 bases, with 12 bases between them. The CDR3 loop spans 15 amino acids. As DNA, the CDR3 is TGTGCCAGCAGTGAAGTGGGGGGGCGCGACTATGGCTACACCTTC. Protein: CASSEVGGRDYGYTF.

The chain uses TRBV7-2 and TRBJ1-1, with a weak D call TRBD1 (5 bases). Trimming removed 5 bases at V and 8 bases at J, with 21 bases between. CDR1 is SGHTA and CDR2 is FQGNSA in the germline V gene. The CDR3 sequence is 15 residues long. CDR3 protein: CASSPWGSTTAEAFF. For the CDR3, the DNA is TGTGCCAGCAGCCCCTGGGGATCGACGACAGCAGAAGCTTTCTTT. The variable domain in full, with the rest retrieved from reference TRBV7-2 and TRBJ1-1, is GAGVSQSPSNKVTEKGKDVELRCDPISGHTALYWYRQSLGQGLEFLIYFQGNSAPDKSGLPSDRFSAERTGGSVSTLTIQRTQQEDSAVYLCASSPWGSTTAEAFFGQGTRLTVV.

The J gene is TRBJ2-1, the V gene TRBV18; a weak D match, TRBD1 (5 bases). Deletions cut 0 bases from V and 6 bases from J, with 15 bases between. The germline V gene encodes CDR1 KGHSH and CDR2 LQKENI. The CDR3 contains 16 residues. CDR3 residues: CASSPPSRGNLNEQFF. Written as DNA, the CDR3 is TGTGCCAGCTCACCACCCTCTAGGGGAAACCTCAATGAGCAGTTCTTC. Complete variable domain (other parts from reference TRBV18 and TRBJ2-1): NAGVMQNPRHLVRRRGQEARLRCSPMKGHSHVYWYRQLPEEGLKFMVYLQKENIIDESGMPKERFSAEFPKEGPSILRIQQVVRGDSAAYFCASSPPSRGNLNEQFFGPGTRLTVL.

The rearrangement joins TRBV2 to TRBJ2-5; D is perhaps TRBD2 (7 bases). V lost 8 bases, J lost 0 bases, and 13 bases lay in between. Germline V gives CDR1 SNHLY, CDR2 FYNNEI. CDR3 length: 14 residues. As DNA, the CDR3 is TGTGCCAGCTCGGGGGGACATTACCAAGAGACCCAGTACTTC. Amino acids: CASSGGHYQETQYF.

This clone appeared once. This sequence joins TRBV14 and TRBJ1-1; 10 nucleotides align to TRBD1. CDR3 size: 18 residues. The trim removed 3 bases at V and 3 bases at J, leaving 13 bases unmatched. Looked up from germline, CDR1 is SGHDN and CDR2 is FVKESK. The CDR3 DNA follows: TGTGCCAGCAGCCACCGAGACAGGGGGCACTTTTGGGACACTGAAGCTTTCTTT. Encoded protein: CASSHRDRGHFWDTEAFF.

The gene calls are TRBV9 and TRBJ2-3; D gene ambiguous. CDR3 size: 15 residues. CDR1 is SGDLS, CDR2 YYNGEE, per germline. Trimming stripped 0 bases from V and 1 base from J, with 9 bases between. The CDR3 protein is CASSVGVSRTDTQYF. The CDR3 DNA sequence: TGTGCCAGCAGCGTAGGAGTGTCTCGCACAGATACGCAGTATTTT.

The chain is built from TRBV2 and TRBJ2-4; maybe TRBD1 (5 bases). Trimming took 0 bases from V and 0 from J, leaving 12 bases between them. The CDR3 totals 17 residues. CDR1 SNHLY and CDR2 FYNNEI come from the germline V gene. CDR3 sequence reads: CASSEATGLLAKNIQYF. The CDR3 DNA reads TGTGCCAGCAGTGAAGCAACAGGCCTCCTAGCCAAAAACATTCAGTACTTC. Complete variable domain (other parts from reference TRBV2 and TRBJ2-4): EPEVTQTPSHQVTQMGQEVILRCVPISNHLYFYWYRQILGQKVEFLVSFYNNEISEKSEIFDDQFSVERPDGSNFTLKIRSTKLEDSAMYFCASSEATGLLAKNIQYFGAGTRLSVL.

The gene calls are TRBV5-1 and TRBJ2-3, with D uncertain. CDR1 is SGHRS and CDR2 is YFSETQ in the germline V gene. V lost 4 bases and J 4 bases, leaving 10 bases between the germline ends. This CDR3 comprises 13 residues. The CDR3 region is CASSTRVADTQYF. As DNA, the CDR3 is TGCGCCAGCAGCACCCGGGTAGCAGATACGCAGTATTTT.